This T cell receptor beta chain was observed in a study of blood T cells in healthy people across ages. Study-level background: Using template switching, researchers captured about one barcoded beta molecule for each two T cells.

V was trimmed by 1 base and J by 1 base, leaving 10 bases between them. This CDR3 spans 15 amino acids. Germline-derived CDR1 and CDR2 are LGHDT and YNNKEL (reference sequence). It was with a sample-barcoded 5' primer and a J-beta primer mix that a second PCR of about 6 to 12 cycles was run. TCRdb processed the 5' RACE reads anew with MiXCR; each CDR3 protein has one entry. The data contain hundreds of thousands of distinct CDR3 sequences, approximately 40% of them singletons. About this clonotype: Its antigen is not known.

Whenever a sample was processed, at least 6 million PBMCs were isolated. Study-wide results and limits: The recorded TCR beta diversity per million T cells decreased in a roughly linear manner with age.

Sequencing was carried out using blood. This TCR derives from an older man in good health. The genes are TRBV3-1 and TRBJ1-1; the D gene is possibly TRBD1 (6 bases). CDR3 loop: CASSQAGGQNTEAFF. CDR3 nucleotides: TGTGCCAGCAGCCAAGCGGGGGGCCAGAACACTGAAGCTTTCTTT.